This paragraph reports one T cell receptor beta chain. Its specificity is not known. The PCR ran on 60 Vbeta and 13 Jbeta primers. This table comes from immunoSEQ multiplex PCR, and its TCRdb copy is limited to in-frame clones, with some not included. The table has under 200,000 clones, approximately 72% seen once. This record comes from a study of cytomegalovirus exposure and HLA in healthy donors. Per germline, CDR1 MDHEN and CDR2 SYDVKM. The CDR3 covers 12 residues. V was pared by 5 bases and J by 7 bases, with 8 bases between. Study-level findings and limits: High specificity and sensitivity for cytomegalovirus status were reported for the classifier. Researchers reportedly found TCR beta sequences accurately predicted most subjects' HLA-A and HLA-B alleles.

The sample consisted of PBMCs. The chain has TRBV28 and TRBJ1-4; no clear D. This receptor was identified in a man over 45 in good health and CMV-seronegative. CDR3 sequence (DNA): TGTGCCAGCAGTCCCTACAGTGAAAAACTGTTTTTT. It specifies CASSPYSEKLFF.